This TCR beta chain was sequenced for a study of graft-versus-host responses after intestinal transplantation. Study overall: All of the recipients had induction that used anti-thymocyte globulin, then tacrolimus and steroids for two to four years.

The ends lost 8 bases at V and 7 bases at J; junction bases unmatched: 5. Germline V gene data show CDR1 as MNHNY and CDR2 as SVGAGI (reference sequence). CDR3 size: 14 residues. A remark on this clone: Its target is not known.

TCRdb's table, derived via immunoSEQ multiplex PCR, lists solely in-frame clones and lacks some. In the table there are under 150,000 clones, roughly 95% of which are singletons. Study observations and caveats: GvH clones were identified in recipient marrow, with some first appearing in ileum or blood.

Material: unstimulated CD8+ T cells sorted from spleen or lymph node cells, obtained before intestinal transplant. This sequence joins TRBV6-6 and TRBJ2-1, with TRBD2 matching 13 bases. This TCR derives from a human donor who received an intestinal transplant. The CDR3 spells CASLWTSGRNEQFF. In DNA form, the CDR3 reads TGTGCCAGCCTTTGGACTAGCGGGAGAAATGAGCAGTTCTTC.